This passage covers 20 T cell receptor beta chains from one sample sequenced in a study of shared clonotypes between healthy human individuals. Libraries were prepared by immunoSEQ multiplex PCR; TCRdb keeps only in-frame clonotypes and omits some of them. The repertoire has 950,000 to 1,300,000 clones, around four fifths of them found once; the top ten carry approximately 1.5%. The sequencing input was memory CD4+ T cells sorted from blood. The subset here: CD45RA-negative fraction. These receptors came from a man between 18 and 29 years old in good health.

The chain employs TRBV29-1 and TRBJ1-1, with D tentatively TRBD1 (5 bases). Trimming took off 4 bases at V and 2 bases at J, with 11 bases between the two ends. Germline values: CDR1 SQVTM, CDR2 ANQGSEA. The CDR3 sequence is 13 residues long. CDR3: CSVAGRTNTEAFF. The CDR3 DNA follows: TGCAGCGTTGCGGGACGGACAAACACTGAAGCTTTCTTT.

This clone was detected a few times. This chain uses TRBV7-2 with TRBJ2-4, with TRBD1 identical over 8 bases. CDR1 is SGHTA and CDR2 is FQGNSA in the germline V gene. V shed 4 bases, J shed 7 bases, and the junction held 6 bases outside the gene matches. The CDR3 contains 14 residues. CDR3 nucleotide sequence: TGTGCCAGCAGCTCCCGGGACAGGATGAACATTCAGTACTTC. Amino acid sequence: CASSSRDRMNIQYF.

This clone turned up a few times. V gene TRBV5-1 combines with J gene TRBJ2-3; 13 bases are shared with TRBD2. Germline V lookup: CDR1 SGHRS, CDR2 YFSETQ. CDR3 length: 15 amino acids. J was trimmed by 5 bases and V by 4 bases; bases with no gene match: 4. In nucleotides, the CDR3 is TGCGCCAGCAGCAGACTAGCGGGGGGTCAAGATACGCAGTATTTT. Protein product: CASSRLAGGQDTQYF.

The sample holds a few counts of this clone. This chain joins TRBV6-6 and TRBJ2-5; maybe TRBD1 (5 bases). The CDR3 covers 12 residues. Germline assignment: CDR1 MNHNY and CDR2 SVGAGI (reference sequence). V was shortened by 2 bases and J by 7 bases, with 8 bases between the two germline ends. CDR3 in DNA: TGTGCCAGCAGTTACACGCAGGGGACCCAGTACTTC. It yields the protein CASSYTQGTQYF.

As for this clone: This may be a read error, as it is one base from a much larger clone. Distinct nucleotide sequences in the sample also encode this CDR3. This chain links TRBV5-1 with TRBJ2-3; no firm D call. The germline V gene has CDR1 SGHRS and CDR2 YFSETQ. V dropped 0 bases and J dropped 0 bases, with 5 bases sitting between them. There are 14 residues in the CDR3. The CDR3 protein is CASSLARSTDTQYF. Written as DNA, the CDR3 is TGCGCCAGCAGCTTGGCCAGGAGCACAGATACGCAGTATTTT.

The chain carries TRBV7-2 and TRBJ2-3, with 8 positions matching TRBD1. With V trimmed by 0 bases and J by 6 bases, 11 bases remained unmatched. Germline lookup yields CDR1 SGHTA and CDR2 FQGNSA. The CDR3 covers 17 residues. CDR3 sequence reads: CASSLARQGTTRDTQYF. The CDR3 DNA follows: TGTGCCAGCAGCTTAGCCCGACAGGGGACCACACGGGATACGCAGTATTTT. Variable domain in full (rest from reference TRBV7-2 and TRBJ2-3): GAGVSQSPSNKVTEKGKDVELRCDPISGHTALYWYRQSLGQGLEFLIYFQGNSAPDKSGLPSDRFSAERTGGSVSTLTIQRTQQEDSAVYLCASSLARQGTTRDTQYFGPGTRLTVL.

The genes are TRBV6-5 and TRBJ2-7, with 10 bases that match TRBD2. This CDR3 comprises 15 residues. Unmatched junction bases numbered 6, after V lost 6 bases and J lost 1 base. Germline V lookup: CDR1 MNHEY, CDR2 SVGAGI. The CDR3 DNA is TGTGCCAGCAGAATATCTAGCGGGAGTTCCTACGAGCAGTACTTC. Translating it yields CASRISSGSSYEQYF.

This clone turned up a few times. This rearrangement joins TRBV10-3 to TRBJ1-1; D not resolved. The germline V gene has CDR1 ENHRY and CDR2 SYGVKD. With 3 bases removed from V and 5 bases from J, the gap between germline ends came to 13 bases. This CDR3 has 14 amino acids. CDR3 sequence (DNA): TGTGCCATCAGTGACGGCCCTGGGGATACTGAAGCTTTCTTT. Residues: CAISDGPGDTEAFF.

This clone has at least ten counts. The V call is TRBV6-6, the J call TRBJ2-7, with 7 bases matching TRBD1. The length of the CDR3 is 14 residues. Looked up from germline, CDR1 is MNHNY and CDR2 is SVGAGI (reference sequence). J gave up 0 bases and V 6 bases, and 5 bases lay outside the gene matches. The chain's CDR3 is CASSDRDHSYEQYF. CDR3 coding DNA: TGTGCCAGCAGCGACAGGGACCACTCCTACGAGCAGTACTTC.

In its sample, this clone was seen many times. This chain links TRBV5-6 with TRBJ1-6; possible D gene TRBD1, 5 bases. V was clipped by 0 bases and J by 7 bases, with 5 bases between them. Germline CDR1 is SGHDT and CDR2 is YYEEEE. This CDR3 comprises 13 residues. This CDR3 is CASSLGGNSPLHF. CDR3 nucleotide sequence: TGTGCCAGCAGCTTGGGGGGGAATTCACCCCTCCACTTT.

The J gene is TRBJ1-5, the V gene TRBV6-6; D might be TRBD1 (6 bases). Germline CDR1 and CDR2: MNHNY and SVGAGI (reference sequence). Trimming shortened V by 6 bases and J by 3 bases, and 15 bases separated the two germline ends. The CDR3 is 15 residues long. The CDR3 reads CASSSSDSPNQPQHF. CDR3 DNA: TGTGCCAGCAGCTCCTCGGACAGTCCCAATCAGCCCCAGCATTTT.

The V and J genes are TRBV5-4 and TRBJ1-3; TRBD1 aligns across 7 bases. V gave up 4 bases and J gave up 1 base; unmatched junction bases: 14. Germline V lookup: CDR1 SGHNT, CDR2 YYREEE (reference sequence). This CDR3 comprises 18 residues. CDR3 region: CASSQGGKPINSGNTIYF. In nucleotides, the CDR3 is TGTGCCAGCAGCCAGGGGGGGAAACCGATTAATTCTGGAAACACCATATATTTT. Full variable domain (missing parts from reference TRBV5-4 and TRBJ1-3): ETGVTQSPTHLIKTRGQQVTLRCSSQSGHNTVSWYQQALGQGPQFIFQYYREEENGRGNFPPRFSGLQFPNYSSELNVNALELDDSALYLCASSQGGKPINSGNTIYFGEGSWLTVV.

This clone appeared many times. V is TRBV4-1 and J is TRBJ1-3, with 7 nucleotides matching TRBD1. CDR3 length: 18 amino acids. The germline V gene encodes CDR1 MGHRA and CDR2 YSYEKL. The V gene end was trimmed by 2 bases and the J gene end by 4 bases; junction bases not matched to a gene: 14. CDR3 in DNA: TGCGCCAGCAGCCAACCACAAGGAGACAGGGCCAAAGGAAACACCATATATTTT. Its translation is CASSQPQGDRAKGNTIYF.

The J gene is TRBJ2-7, the V gene TRBV28; a possible D gene is TRBD2 (5 bases). Germline CDR1 MDHEN, CDR2 SYDVKM. The CDR3 is 13 amino acids. Trimming shortened V by 6 bases and J by 0 bases, and 9 bases separated the two germline ends. CDR3 coding DNA: TGTGCCAGCAGGGACGGAGGCTCCTACGAGCAGTACTTC. The encoded protein is CASRDGGSYEQYF.

The chain has TRBV5-4 and TRBJ2-1; TRBD2 aligns across 11 bases. Germline V gene lookup returns CDR1 SGHNT and CDR2 YYREEE (reference sequence). The CDR3 is 14 amino acids. With 5 bases clipped from V and 7 bases from J, the junction kept 5 bases outside the gene matches. CDR3 nucleotide sequence: TGTGCCAGCAGACCCGGGACTAGCGGTAATGAGCAGTTCTTC. Translating it yields CASRPGTSGNEQFF.

The table lists this clone with a count of one. The chain is built from TRBV5-8 and TRBJ2-3, with D tentatively TRBD1 (6 bases). This CDR3 is 14 amino acids long. Trimming shortened V by 5 bases and J by 0 bases, and 10 bases separated the two germline ends. The germline CDR1 and CDR2 sequences are SGHTS and YDEGEE. CDR3 coding DNA: TGTGCCAGCAGAATGGACAGAAGCACAGATACGCAGTATTTT. Translating gives CASRMDRSTDTQYF.

The chain links TRBV30 to TRBJ1-3; D not certain. The CDR3 covers 16 residues. CDR1 is GTSNPN, CDR2 SVGIG, per germline (reference sequence). V was shortened by 3 bases and J by 0 bases, with 15 bases between the two germline ends. CDR3 residues: CAWRPPGRDSGNTIYF. In DNA form, the CDR3 reads TGTGCCTGGAGACCCCCCGGACGGGACTCTGGAAACACCATATATTTT.

The chain recombines TRBV19 with TRBJ2-7; weak D call: TRBD1 (6 bases). CDR1 and CDR2 (germline): LNHDA, SQIVND (reference sequence). Trimming left V 7 bases short and J 0 bases short, with 7 bases between. CDR3 length: 12 amino acids. The CDR3 reads CASKGDSYEQYF. Written as DNA, the CDR3 is TGTGCCAGTAAGGGGGACTCCTACGAGCAGTACTTC.

Ten or more counts support this clone. The V gene is TRBV11-2, the J gene TRBJ2-2; 7 nucleotides match TRBD1. V lost 5 bases to trimming and J lost 7 bases; unmatched junction nucleotides: 4. Germline CDR1 reads SGHAT; CDR2 reads FQNNGV. The CDR3 covers 13 residues. The CDR3 DNA reads TGTGCCAGCAGCCGCAGGGGGAACGGGGAGCTGTTTTTT. It codes for CASSRRGNGELFF. Supplemented by reference TRBV11-2 and TRBJ2-2, the full variable domain reads EAGVAQSPRYKIIEKRQSVAFWCNPISGHATLYWYQQILGQGPKLLIQFQNNGVVDDSQLPKDRFSAERLKGVDSTLKIQPAKLEDSAVYLCASSRRGNGELFFGEGSRLTVL.

This clone was observed a few times. The J gene is TRBJ2-2, the V gene TRBV28; D gene uncertain. Per germline, CDR1 MDHEN and CDR2 SYDVKM. The V end lost 5 bases, the J end lost 6 bases, and 7 bases lay between the germline ends. The CDR3 runs 12 residues. The CDR3 here is CASSRRAGELFF. DNA of the CDR3: TGTGCCAGCAGTAGAAGGGCCGGGGAGCTGTTTTTT.